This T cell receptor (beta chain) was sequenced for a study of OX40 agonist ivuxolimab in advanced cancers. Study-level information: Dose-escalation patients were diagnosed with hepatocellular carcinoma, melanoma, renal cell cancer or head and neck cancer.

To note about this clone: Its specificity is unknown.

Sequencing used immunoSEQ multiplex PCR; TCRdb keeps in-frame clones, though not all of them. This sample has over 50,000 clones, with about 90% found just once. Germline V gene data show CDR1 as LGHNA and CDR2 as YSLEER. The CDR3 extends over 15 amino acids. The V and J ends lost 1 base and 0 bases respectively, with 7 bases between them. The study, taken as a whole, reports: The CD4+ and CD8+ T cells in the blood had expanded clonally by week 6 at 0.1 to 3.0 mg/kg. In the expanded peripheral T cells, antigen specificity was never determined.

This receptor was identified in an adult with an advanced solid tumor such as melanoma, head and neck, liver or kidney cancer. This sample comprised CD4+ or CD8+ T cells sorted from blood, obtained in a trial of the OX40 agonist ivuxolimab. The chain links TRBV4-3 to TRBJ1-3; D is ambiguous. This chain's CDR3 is CASSQVWDSGNTIYF. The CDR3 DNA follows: TGCGCCAGCAGCCAAGTTTGGGACTCTGGAAACACCATATATTTT.